The 23 T cell receptor beta chains below all came from one sample that was sequenced in a study of beta chain features in type 1 diabetes. The whole isolated RNA underwent reverse transcription, so sequencing captured expressed TCRB transcripts. Some clones are missing from TCRdb's copy, which holds only in-frame ones; the method was immunoSEQ multiplex PCR. Of under 900,000 clones listed, roughly a sixth are singletons. The specimen was naive CD4+ T cells from blood. These receptors originate from a woman younger than 35 in good health.

This clone was seen only a few times. The genes are TRBV7-3 and TRBJ2-4; TRBD1 might be the D (5 bases). Between the trimmed V and J ends, which lost 5 bases and 6 bases, there was a span of 14 bases. This CDR3 region has 14 residues. CDR1 is SGHTA and CDR2 is FQGTGA in the germline V gene. The CDR3 reads CASSPTGLGNIQYF. CDR3 sequence (DNA): TGTGCCAGCAGCCCCACAGGTTTGGGAAACATTCAGTACTTC.

This clone was recorded a few times. The chain carries TRBV5-1 and TRBJ2-3; TRBD2 agrees at 13 bases. The V gene's germline CDR1 is SGHRS and CDR2 YFSETQ. This CDR3 is 16 amino acids long. The V gene end was trimmed by 4 bases and the J gene end by 3 bases; junction bases not matched to a gene: 5. The CDR3 DNA is TGCGCCAGCAGCGTTGGACTAGCGGGAGCGACAGATACGCAGTATTTT. It encodes CASSVGLAGATDTQYF.

This clone was observed a handful of times. The chain combines TRBV11-1 with TRBJ2-1; 15 nucleotides align to TRBD2. Trimming removed 6 bases from V and 7 bases from J; junction bases left unmatched: 4. Germline assignment: CDR1 SGHAT and CDR2 FQDESV (reference sequence). The CDR3 sequence is 15 residues long. DNA of the CDR3: TGTGCCAGCAGGTCCGGGACTAGCGGGAGGAATGAGCAGTTCTTC. This sequence encodes CASRSGTSGRNEQFF.

This chain links TRBV12-5 with TRBJ2-5, with D tentatively TRBD1 or TRBD2 (7 bases each). Germline-derived CDR1 and CDR2 are LGHNT and FRNRAP. The CDR3 runs 18 residues. The ends were cut back, 1 base at V and 5 bases at J, with 23 bases in the middle. This chain's CDR3 is CASGLGSGTYRGVETQYF. The CDR3 DNA reads TGTGCTAGTGGTTTGGGGAGCGGGACCTACAGGGGCGTGGAGACCCAGTACTTC.

There are a few counts of this clone. This chain uses TRBV28 with TRBJ2-2; the match to TRBD1 covers 7 bases. Germline CDR1 MDHEN, CDR2 SYDVKM. This CDR3 is built from 13 residues. With 10 bases clipped from V and 1 base from J, the junction kept 3 bases outside the gene matches. The CDR3 loop reads CAIGTVNTGELFF. CDR3 bases: TGTGCCATAGGGACAGTGAACACCGGGGAGCTGTTTTTT.

V and J are TRBV15 and TRBJ2-3; D is unresolved. The germline CDR1 and CDR2 sequences are LNHNV and YYDKDF (reference sequence). Trimming cost V 5 bases and J 0 bases, with 12 bases left between them. This CDR3 spans 15 amino acids. The chain's CDR3 is CATSRSPISTDTQYF. The DNA of the CDR3 is TGTGCCACCAGCCGTAGCCCAATTAGCACAGATACGCAGTATTTT.

CDR3 DNA: TGTGCCATCAGTCCTGCGACAGGGGGCTACGAGCAGTACTTC. Translating it yields CAISPATGGYEQYF. The chain carries TRBV10-3 and TRBJ2-7, with 9 bases matching TRBD1. The CDR3 consists of 14 residues. V shed 5 bases and J 3 bases; nucleotides not matched to a gene: 5. Germline CDR1 ENHRY, CDR2 SYGVKD.

The chain recombines TRBV6-6 with TRBJ1-1, with unresolved D. Germline loops: CDR1 MNHNY, CDR2 SVGAGI (reference sequence). V lost 4 bases, J lost 3 bases, and 15 bases lay in between. This CDR3 is 15 amino acids long. For the CDR3, the DNA is TGTGCCAGCAGTTCCGCCCAGTCTGGGGACACTGAAGCTTTCTTT. It specifies CASSSAQSGDTEAFF.

The CDR3 region is CASSLGAGSYNEQFF. CDR3 nucleotides: TGTGCCAGCAGCCTTGGGGCCGGGTCCTACAATGAGCAGTTCTTC. V and J are TRBV13 and TRBJ2-1; D might be TRBD1 (5 bases). The germline V gene encodes CDR1 PRHDT and CDR2 FYEKMQ (reference sequence). Trimming removed 5 bases at V and 1 base at J, with 12 bases between. The CDR3 loop spans 15 amino acids.

As regards this clone: This sample includes further DNA sequences coding for the same CDR3. The CDR3 protein is CASSQGASGYNEQFF. CDR3 sequence (DNA): TGTGCCAGCAGCCAAGGGGCTAGCGGCTACAATGAGCAGTTCTTC. The J gene is TRBJ2-1, the V gene TRBV4-2, with 7 bases lining up with TRBD2. There are 15 residues in the CDR3. The germline gives CDR1 LGHNA, CDR2 YNFKEQ. V trimming: 1 base; J trimming: 3 bases; junction bases outside the gene matches: 3.

This clone was counted between two and nine times. The V call is TRBV6-6, the J call TRBJ2-7; D tentatively fits TRBD1 or TRBD2 (6 bases each). Germline CDR1 and CDR2: MNHNY and SVGAGI (reference sequence). The CDR3 totals 14 residues. V lost 2 bases, J lost 7 bases, and 15 bases lay in between. CDR3 sequence reads: CASSYIREGGEQYF. The CDR3 DNA is TGTGCCAGCAGTTACATAAGGGAAGGGGGGGAGCAGTACTTC.

V is TRBV28 and J is TRBJ2-4, with TRBD1 identical over 8 bases. The CDR3 is made up of 15 amino acids. The germline V gene encodes CDR1 MDHEN and CDR2 SYDVKM. Germline trimming cut 4 bases from V and 4 bases from J; bases unmatched to any gene: 6. CDR3 amino acids: CASSSQGAGKNIQYF. The CDR3, as DNA: TGTGCCAGCAGTTCTCAGGGGGCTGGAAAAAACATTCAGTACTTC.

This sequence joins TRBV7-2 and TRBJ2-7, with D unresolved. The length of the CDR3 is 14 residues. The V end lost 4 bases, the J end lost 0 bases, and 10 bases lay between the germline ends. Germline CDR1 SGHTA, CDR2 FQGNSA. CDR3 region: CASSSDPLSYEQYF. For the CDR3, the DNA is TGTGCCAGCAGCTCCGATCCCCTCTCCTACGAGCAGTACTTC. The variable domain in full, with the rest retrieved from reference TRBV7-2 and TRBJ2-7, is GAGVSQSPSNKVTEKGKDVELRCDPISGHTALYWYRQSLGQGLEFLIYFQGNSAPDKSGLPSDRFSAERTGGSVSTLTIQRTQQEDSAVYLCASSSDPLSYEQYFGPGTRLTVT.

This clone was found a few times. J is TRBJ2-7 and V is TRBV6-5; D is undetermined. This CDR3 spans 11 amino acids. CDR1 and CDR2 from the germline V gene are MNHEY and SVGAGI. Trimming pared 1 base from V and 6 bases from J, leaving 4 bases between. CDR3 nucleotides: TGTGCCAGCAGTTACTGGGGCGAGCAGTACTTC. Residues: CASSYWGEQYF.

This clone was picked up a small number of times. This chain connects TRBV7-2 to TRBJ2-7, with D possibly being TRBD1 or TRBD2 (5 bases each). Trimming pared 4 bases from V and 7 bases from J, leaving 14 bases between. The germline V gene has CDR1 SGHTA and CDR2 FQGNSA. This CDR3 is 13 amino acids long. The CDR3 region is CASSSALGREQYF. The CDR3 DNA sequence: TGTGCCAGCAGCTCAGCACTGGGACGGGAGCAGTACTTC.

A few counts support this clone. This sequence joins TRBV27 and TRBJ2-1; TRBD2 matches 9 bases. The CDR3 totals 13 residues. After removal of 4 bases from V and 14 bases from J, the junction contained 9 bases not matched to a gene. Germline V gene lookup returns CDR1 MNHEY and CDR2 SMNVEV (reference sequence). In DNA, the CDR3 is TGTGCCAGCAGTTCTTTTCCTAGCGGGATAAAGTTCTTC. Residues: CASSSFPSGIKFF.

CDR3 DNA sequence: TGTGCCAGCAGACCCCCGGGAGGGGAGACCCAGTACTTC. This sequence encodes CASRPPGGETQYF. The chain combines TRBV2 with TRBJ2-5; TRBD2 matches 8 bases. Losses at the gene ends were 6 bases for V and 5 bases for J; bases not matched to a gene: 5. This CDR3 has 13 amino acids. The germline gives CDR1 SNHLY, CDR2 FYNNEI.

The chain couples TRBV11-2 to TRBJ2-7; D is possibly TRBD1 (5 bases). The CDR3 spans 16 residues. The germline gives CDR1 SGHAT, CDR2 FQNNGV. V was trimmed by 7 bases and J by 3 bases, leaving 22 bases between them. The CDR3 loop is CASIRLTDSKIYEQYF. The CDR3 bases are TGTGCCAGCATCCGGCTTACCGACAGCAAGATCTACGAGCAGTACTTC.

This chain connects TRBV7-2 to TRBJ2-3, with D uncertain. This CDR3 is built from 14 residues. Germline CDR1 is SGHTA and CDR2 is FQGNSA. Between the trimmed V and J ends, which lost 0 bases and 2 bases, there was a span of 6 bases. CDR3: CASSLAQHTDTQYF. The CDR3, as DNA: TGTGCCAGCAGCTTAGCGCAGCACACAGATACGCAGTATTTT.

The table lists this clone with a few counts. The chain joins TRBV7-6 to TRBJ2-1; the D gene is possibly TRBD2 (5 bases). The CDR3 has 15 residues. V dropped 5 bases and J dropped 0 bases, with 11 bases sitting between them. Germline CDR1 reads SGHVS; CDR2 reads FNYEAQ. In DNA, the CDR3 is TGTGCCAGCAGCCGTGGACTGAGCTCCTACAATGAGCAGTTCTTC. This gives the protein CASSRGLSSYNEQFF.

This clone was observed a handful of times. This chain connects TRBV18 to TRBJ1-5, with D tentatively TRBD1 (6 bases). Germline V gene lookup returns CDR1 KGHSH and CDR2 LQKENI. Deletions cut 3 bases from V and 1 base from J, with 10 bases between. The CDR3 is 15 amino acids. The CDR3 DNA reads TGTGCCAGCTCACCCCCGGGACAAAGCAATCAGCCCCAGCATTTT. Translation: CASSPPGQSNQPQHF.

The V call is TRBV2, the J call TRBJ2-2; 9 nucleotides agree with TRBD1. The germline gives CDR1 SNHLY, CDR2 FYNNEI. V dropped 6 bases and J dropped 6; count of bases not matched to a gene: 5. The CDR3 consists of 14 residues. The CDR3 DNA reads TGTGCCAGCAGGACTGACAGGGGGGCCGGGGAGCTGTTTTTT. It yields the protein CASRTDRGAGELFF. The full variable domain, completed using reference TRBV2 and TRBJ2-2, is EPEVTQTPSHQVTQMGQEVILRCVPISNHLYFYWYRQILGQKVEFLVSFYNNEISEKSEIFDDQFSVERPDGSNFTLKIRSTKLEDSAMYFCASRTDRGAGELFFGEGSRLTVL.

This clone has only a few counts. The chain couples TRBV28 to TRBJ2-7; 9 nucleotides align to TRBD1. The CDR3 is 15 amino acids. After removal of 7 bases from V and 4 bases from J, the junction contained 11 bases not matched to a gene. The germline gives CDR1 MDHEN, CDR2 SYDVKM. This CDR3 is CASTLATGGRYEQYF. The CDR3 nucleotides are TGTGCCAGCACCTTGGCAACAGGGGGCCGGTACGAGCAGTACTTC.